This paragraph reports one T cell receptor beta chain. Its antigen is undetermined. This record comes from a study of CD8 T cells in ankylosing spondylitis. Study findings and constraints: CD8+ by phenotype, disease-linked clones were relatively rare in peripheral blood. From matched ankylosing spondylitis synovial fluid, disease-linked clones were reportedly recovered at significantly enriched levels. Seemingly distinctive of ankylosing spondylitis blood was a TCR beta motif formed by eight highly homologous variants.

TCRdb reprocessed the 5' RACE reads via MiXCR and lists one record per CDR3 protein. The table has approximately 300,000 distinct CDR3 sequences, roughly 20% seen once. Germline loops: CDR1 SGHRS, CDR2 YFSETQ. V was pared by 4 bases and J by 4 bases, with 9 bases between. This CDR3 region has 13 residues. This TCR derives from a female donor with ankylosing spondylitis or in good health (not recorded which). Sequencing was carried out using blood, either unsorted or a sorted T cell fraction (not recorded which). V and J are TRBV5-1 and TRBJ2-1, with D perhaps assigned TRBD1 or TRBD2 (5 bases each). The CDR3 bases are TGCGCCAGCAGCGAAGAGGGGTACAATGAGCAGTTCTTC. Protein: CASSEEGYNEQFF.